This T cell receptor beta chain was retrieved from a study of molecular identifiers for immune sequencing clone quantification. Study-wide context: Four portions were sequenced after RNA from approximately 20,000 or 100,000 naive CD8 cells was split five ways in replicates.

Study-wide results and limits: Spiked Jurkat TCR RNA from one cell was reportedly detectable among one million naive cells.

In its sample, this clonotype was seen a few times. Its antigen is not identified. Germline-derived CDR1 and CDR2 are LNHDA and SQIVND (reference sequence). Trimming removed 3 bases at V and 3 bases at J, with 7 bases between. CDR3 size: 13 residues. Sorting selected naive CD8 T cells with a CD8+CD4-CCR7+CD45RA+ phenotype. Methods described previously, with TCR primers listed, were used for bulk TCR libraries. TCRdb redid the calling of the PCR reads with MiXCR, one entry per CDR3 protein. This sample yields under 800,000 distinct CDR3 sequences, of which roughly 27% are seen a single time; 0.78% belongs to the top ten.

The V gene is TRBV19, the J gene TRBJ2-3; unclear D gene. Sequenced sample: naive CD8+ T cells from blood, with Jurkat cell RNA spiked in. The subset: FACS-sorted CD8+CD4-CCR7+CD45RA+ naive T cells. The source is a human donor in good health. Some libraries in this study had Jurkat cell RNA spiked in. As DNA, the CDR3 is TGTGCCAGTAGTATCTTCTTAACAGATACGCAGTATTTT. Translation: CASSIFLTDTQYF.